The 26 T cell receptor beta chains below all came from one sample that was sequenced in a study of radiation and T cells in renal cell carcinoma. Clones were read by immunoSEQ multiplex PCR, and TCRdb kept only the in-frame ones, dropping some. The sample lists about 130,000 clones, 88% occurring once. Indicated time point: blood 2 weeks post-SBRT. Treatment given: 15 Gy SBRT to primary tumor, nephrectomy 4 weeks later. The sample consisted of blood, taken from a patient whose treatment included radiotherapy and nephrectomy. These receptors came from a woman aged 70 to 79 with renal cell carcinoma.

The V and J genes are TRBV27 and TRBJ1-4; 7 nucleotides line up with TRBD1. The germline gives CDR1 MNHEY, CDR2 SMNVEV (reference sequence). The CDR3 extends over 15 amino acids. V trimming: 2 bases; J trimming: 6 bases; junction bases outside the gene matches: 6. CDR3 residues: CASSLGYRGDEKLFF. In DNA, the CDR3 is TGTGCCAGCAGTTTAGGGTACAGGGGTGATGAAAAACTGTTTTTT.

The rearrangement links TRBV11-1 to TRBJ1-2; 8 nucleotides line up with TRBD1. The ends lost 0 bases at V and 5 bases at J; junction bases unmatched: 8. Germline V CDR1 and CDR2: SGHAT, FQDESV (reference sequence). The CDR3 totals 16 residues. CDR3 sequence reads: CASSLAPDREMYGYTF. The CDR3 DNA reads as TGTGCCAGCAGCTTAGCTCCGGACAGGGAAATGTATGGCTACACCTTC.

The gene calls are TRBV9 and TRBJ2-1; 10 bases agree with TRBD2. CDR3 length: 16 amino acids. V was clipped by 0 bases and J by 2 bases; unmatched bases: 2. Germline assignment: CDR1 SGDLS and CDR2 YYNGEE. The CDR3 DNA is TGTGCCAGCAGCGTAGGAAGCGGGGGGGCCTACAATGAGCAGTTCTTC. Its translation is CASSVGSGGAYNEQFF.

This clone was seen at least ten times. The chain employs TRBV10-3 and TRBJ1-2, with no clear D. Germline V CDR1 and CDR2: ENHRY, SYGVKD. The germline V and J ends were trimmed by 0 bases and 5 bases, with 10 bases remaining between them. The CDR3 has 14 amino acids. CDR3 loop: CAISESTVKYGYTF. DNA of the CDR3: TGTGCCATCAGTGAGTCGACGGTCAAATATGGCTACACCTTC.

J is TRBJ1-5 and V is TRBV7-2, with D possibly matching TRBD1 (5 bases). V shed 5 bases and J shed 0 bases, with 11 bases lying between them. Looked up from germline, CDR1 is SGHTA and CDR2 is FQGNSA. This CDR3 has 15 amino acids. The CDR3 coding sequence is TGTGCCAGCAGCCCCAGACAGAATAGCAATCAGCCCCAGCATTTT. The encoded protein is CASSPRQNSNQPQHF.

V usage is TRBV7-2 and J usage is TRBJ2-7; no reliable D call. Trimming pared 0 bases from V and 2 bases from J, leaving 8 bases between. The CDR3 spans 14 residues. Per germline, CDR1 SGHTA and CDR2 FQGNSA. CDR3 amino acids: CASSLAPGPYEQYF. The DNA of the CDR3 is TGTGCCAGCAGCTTAGCGCCCGGCCCCTACGAGCAGTACTTC. The full variable domain, with the rest looked up from reference TRBV7-2 and TRBJ2-7, is GAGVSQSPSNKVTEKGKDVELRCDPISGHTALYWYRQSLGQGLEFLIYFQGNSAPDKSGLPSDRFSAERTGGSVSTLTIQRTQQEDSAVYLCASSLAPGPYEQYFGPGTRLTVT.

The V call is TRBV7-2, the J call TRBJ2-3; TRBD2 matches 12 bases. Germline loops: CDR1 SGHTA, CDR2 FQGNSA. The CDR3 is 14 residues long. Losses at the gene ends were 5 bases for V and 6 bases for J; bases not matched to a gene: 3. The CDR3 here is CASSPLAGGDTQYF. The CDR3, as DNA: TGTGCCAGCAGCCCCCTAGCGGGGGGGGATACGCAGTATTTT.

A few counts support this clone. This chain joins TRBV7-6 and TRBJ1-1, with unresolved D. The V end was cut by 0 bases, the J end by 3 bases, with 8 bases between. The CDR3 loop spans 14 amino acids. Germline V gene lookup returns CDR1 SGHVS and CDR2 FNYEAQ. The CDR3: CASSLAGLDTEAFF. The DNA for the CDR3 is TGTGCCAGCAGCTTAGCAGGGTTGGACACTGAAGCTTTCTTT.

The V gene is TRBV25-1, the J gene TRBJ1-2; D may be TRBD1 (5 bases). The V gene lost 5 bases and the J gene lost 1 base, with 11 bases spanning the gap. Germline V gene data show CDR1 as MGHDK and CDR2 as SYGVNS. This CDR3 spans 14 amino acids. The CDR3 region has the DNA TGTGCCAGCAGTTCGGCGGGGGTTAACTATGGCTACACCTTC. Encoded protein: CASSSAGVNYGYTF.

The chain uses TRBV6-6 and TRBJ2-2; TRBD1 aligns across 8 bases. The CDR3 extends over 16 amino acids. CDR1 and CDR2 from the germline V gene are MNHNY and SVGAGI (reference sequence). J was trimmed by 1 base and V by 5 bases; bases with no gene match: 6. CDR3 residues: CASSSRGQVNTGELFF. DNA of the CDR3: TGTGCCAGCAGTAGCAGGGGGCAGGTGAACACCGGGGAGCTGTTTTTT.

The V and J genes are TRBV4-2 and TRBJ1-3, with a tentative D call TRBD1 (6 bases). Germline V lookup: CDR1 LGHNA, CDR2 YNFKEQ. The CDR3 sequence is 16 residues long. V lost 2 bases, J lost 3 bases, and 14 bases lay in between. The CDR3 here is CASSQTQGQGGNTIYF. The CDR3 DNA is TGTGCCAGCAGCCAAACCCAGGGGCAGGGTGGAAACACCATATATTTT.

This chain joins TRBV7-2 and TRBJ2-3; 8 nucleotides agree with TRBD1. Trimming cost V 5 bases and J 1 base; bases outside gene matches: 5. The CDR3 is 15 amino acids. Germline CDR1 SGHTA, CDR2 FQGNSA. The CDR3: CASSAPDRGTDTQYF. CDR3 coding DNA: TGTGCCAGCAGCGCCCCGGACAGGGGCACAGATACGCAGTATTTT.

The V call is TRBV11-3, the J call TRBJ1-1; the match to TRBD1 covers 9 bases. Germline lookup yields CDR1 SGHNT and CDR2 YENEEA. There are 15 residues in the CDR3. V lost 0 bases and J lost 5; bases outside the gene matches: 4. The CDR3 reads CASSLDGTGWTEAFF. CDR3 bases: TGTGCCAGCAGCTTAGATGGGACAGGGTGGACTGAAGCTTTCTTT. The full variable domain, its missing parts supplied by reference TRBV11-3 and TRBJ1-1, is EAGVVQSPRYKIIEKKQPVAFWCNPISGHNTLYWYLQNLGQGPELLIRYENEEAVDDSQLPKDRFSAERLKGVDSTLKIQPAELGDSAVYLCASSLDGTGWTEAFFGQGTRLTVV.

The V call is TRBV7-9, the J call TRBJ2-5; no clear D. CDR1 and CDR2 from the germline V gene are SEHNR and FQNEAQ (reference sequence). V was clipped by 5 bases and J by 5 bases, with 6 bases between them. The CDR3 runs to 11 residues. For the CDR3, the DNA is TGTGCCAGCAGCCCCGCTGAGACCCAGTACTTC. As protein: CASSPAETQYF.

This clone has only one observation. This chain uses TRBV28 with TRBJ2-3; 15 positions agree with TRBD2. This CDR3 has 19 amino acids. Germline V gives CDR1 MDHEN, CDR2 SYDVKM. Trimming at V came to 2 bases and at J to 5 bases, leaving 11 bases not matched to a gene. The CDR3 loop is CASSLGLAGGRVGEDTQYF. CDR3 sequence (DNA): TGTGCCAGCAGTTTAGGACTAGCGGGGGGGCGAGTTGGCGAAGATACGCAGTATTTT.

V is TRBV23-1 and J is TRBJ1-3; the D gene is possibly TRBD1 (5 bases). TRBV23-1 is treated as an ORF (open reading frame) with a function not yet certain. V was clipped by 3 bases and J by 4 bases, with 7 bases between them. This CDR3 is 13 amino acids long. The CDR3 sequence is CASSHRVGNTIYF. As DNA, the CDR3 is TGCGCCAGCAGTCACAGGGTCGGAAACACCATATATTTT.

This clone was observed many times. The chain employs TRBV30 and TRBJ1-6; D might be TRBD1 (5 bases). CDR1 and CDR2 from the germline V gene are GTSNPN and SVGIG (reference sequence). Trimming shortened V by 0 bases and J by 5 bases, and 11 bases separated the two germline ends. This CDR3 is built from 15 residues. CDR3 nucleotides: TGTGCCTGGAGTGTACCGGGACTGAATAATTCACCCCTCCACTTT. Its protein product is CAWSVPGLNNSPLHF.

This rearrangement joins TRBV7-2 to TRBJ1-1, with D unresolved. The CDR3 length is 15 residues. Germline V lookup: CDR1 SGHTA, CDR2 FQGNSA. Trimming left V 2 bases short and J 3 bases short, with 13 bases between. The CDR3 here is CASSLTRDSYTEAFF. As DNA, the CDR3 is TGTGCCAGCAGCTTAACGAGGGATTCATACACTGAAGCTTTCTTT.

In DNA, the CDR3 is TGTGCCAGCAGCTTGGTGGGGGAGAACACTGAAGCTTTCTTT. It encodes CASSLVGENTEAFF. The chain couples TRBV5-4 to TRBJ1-1; D may be TRBD1 (5 bases). CDR1 SGHNT and CDR2 YYREEE come from the germline V gene (reference sequence). V dropped 0 bases and J dropped 1 base, with 7 bases sitting between them. CDR3 size: 14 residues.

The chain carries TRBV5-6 and TRBJ2-5; D is unresolved. The CDR3 runs 15 residues. The germline V and J ends were trimmed by 4 bases and 5 bases, with 18 bases remaining between them. Per the germline V gene, CDR1 is SGHDT and CDR2 is YYEEEE. The DNA of the CDR3 is TGTGCCAGCAGCGCCCCGGGTTGGTATTTGGAGACCCAGTACTTC. It translates to CASSAPGWYLETQYF. Full variable domain (remainder filled in from reference TRBV5-6 and TRBJ2-5): DAGVTQSPTHLIKTRGQQVTLRCSPKSGHDTVSWYQQALGQGPQFIFQYYEEEERQRGNFPDRFSGHQFPNYSSELNVNALLLGDSALYLCASSAPGWYLETQYFGPGTRLLVL.

The chain employs TRBV7-2 and TRBJ1-4, with 10 bases lining up with TRBD1. The junction had 5 bases not matched to a gene; V was cut back by 5 bases and J by 8 bases. This CDR3 region has 14 residues. CDR1 and CDR2 from the germline V gene are SGHTA and FQGNSA. CDR3 bases: TGTGCCAGCAGCCGGGACAGGGGAAGAGAAAAACTGTTTTTT. Protein sequence: CASSRDRGREKLFF.

Details on this clone: An end of the junction differs from the germline gene, which may be a read error. The V and J genes are TRBV7-7 and TRBJ1-3, with 11 nucleotides matching TRBD1. Germline CDR1 is SSHAT and CDR2 is FNYEAQ (reference sequence). The CDR3 extends over 17 amino acids. Here the CDR3 DNA reads TGTGCTAGCAGCTTTGGGGACAGGGGGATCCCTGGAAACACCATATATTTT. The encoded protein is CASSFGDRGIPGNTIYF.

The chain couples TRBV4-1 to TRBJ2-1; D is uncertain. The CDR3 runs 15 residues. Germline values: CDR1 MGHRA, CDR2 YSYEKL. V was cut by 0 bases and J by 3 bases, with 9 bases left in between. The CDR3 is CASSQDVPSYNEQFF. The CDR3 region has the DNA TGCGCCAGCAGCCAAGATGTCCCCAGCTACAATGAGCAGTTCTTC.

This chain uses TRBV4-3 with TRBJ1-3; possible D gene TRBD1, 6 bases. This CDR3 has 16 residues. In germline, CDR1 is LGHNA, CDR2 YSLEER. With 0 bases removed from V and 5 bases from J, the gap between germline ends came to 14 bases. CDR3 region: CASSQDVGRGRNTIYF. The CDR3 DNA reads as TGCGCCAGCAGCCAAGACGTCGGCAGGGGAAGAAACACCATATATTTT.

The genes are TRBV5-1 and TRBJ2-7, with TRBD1 identical over 11 bases. Germline CDR1 SGHRS, CDR2 YFSETQ. The junction had 9 bases not matched to a gene; V was cut back by 4 bases and J by 6 bases. This CDR3 has 15 amino acids. The CDR3 DNA follows: TGCGCCAGCAGCGTAGGACAGGGGGCATCAATCGAGCAGTACTTC. Residues: CASSVGQGASIEQYF.

The gene calls are TRBV7-8 and TRBJ1-6, with D unclear. The CDR3 consists of 14 residues. CDR1 SGHVS and CDR2 FQNEAQ come from the germline V gene. V was clipped by 3 bases and J by 0 bases, with 3 bases between them. The CDR3 region has the DNA TGTGCCAGCAGCTTGAGCTCCTATAATTCACCCCTCCACTTT. Translation: CASSLSSYNSPLHF.